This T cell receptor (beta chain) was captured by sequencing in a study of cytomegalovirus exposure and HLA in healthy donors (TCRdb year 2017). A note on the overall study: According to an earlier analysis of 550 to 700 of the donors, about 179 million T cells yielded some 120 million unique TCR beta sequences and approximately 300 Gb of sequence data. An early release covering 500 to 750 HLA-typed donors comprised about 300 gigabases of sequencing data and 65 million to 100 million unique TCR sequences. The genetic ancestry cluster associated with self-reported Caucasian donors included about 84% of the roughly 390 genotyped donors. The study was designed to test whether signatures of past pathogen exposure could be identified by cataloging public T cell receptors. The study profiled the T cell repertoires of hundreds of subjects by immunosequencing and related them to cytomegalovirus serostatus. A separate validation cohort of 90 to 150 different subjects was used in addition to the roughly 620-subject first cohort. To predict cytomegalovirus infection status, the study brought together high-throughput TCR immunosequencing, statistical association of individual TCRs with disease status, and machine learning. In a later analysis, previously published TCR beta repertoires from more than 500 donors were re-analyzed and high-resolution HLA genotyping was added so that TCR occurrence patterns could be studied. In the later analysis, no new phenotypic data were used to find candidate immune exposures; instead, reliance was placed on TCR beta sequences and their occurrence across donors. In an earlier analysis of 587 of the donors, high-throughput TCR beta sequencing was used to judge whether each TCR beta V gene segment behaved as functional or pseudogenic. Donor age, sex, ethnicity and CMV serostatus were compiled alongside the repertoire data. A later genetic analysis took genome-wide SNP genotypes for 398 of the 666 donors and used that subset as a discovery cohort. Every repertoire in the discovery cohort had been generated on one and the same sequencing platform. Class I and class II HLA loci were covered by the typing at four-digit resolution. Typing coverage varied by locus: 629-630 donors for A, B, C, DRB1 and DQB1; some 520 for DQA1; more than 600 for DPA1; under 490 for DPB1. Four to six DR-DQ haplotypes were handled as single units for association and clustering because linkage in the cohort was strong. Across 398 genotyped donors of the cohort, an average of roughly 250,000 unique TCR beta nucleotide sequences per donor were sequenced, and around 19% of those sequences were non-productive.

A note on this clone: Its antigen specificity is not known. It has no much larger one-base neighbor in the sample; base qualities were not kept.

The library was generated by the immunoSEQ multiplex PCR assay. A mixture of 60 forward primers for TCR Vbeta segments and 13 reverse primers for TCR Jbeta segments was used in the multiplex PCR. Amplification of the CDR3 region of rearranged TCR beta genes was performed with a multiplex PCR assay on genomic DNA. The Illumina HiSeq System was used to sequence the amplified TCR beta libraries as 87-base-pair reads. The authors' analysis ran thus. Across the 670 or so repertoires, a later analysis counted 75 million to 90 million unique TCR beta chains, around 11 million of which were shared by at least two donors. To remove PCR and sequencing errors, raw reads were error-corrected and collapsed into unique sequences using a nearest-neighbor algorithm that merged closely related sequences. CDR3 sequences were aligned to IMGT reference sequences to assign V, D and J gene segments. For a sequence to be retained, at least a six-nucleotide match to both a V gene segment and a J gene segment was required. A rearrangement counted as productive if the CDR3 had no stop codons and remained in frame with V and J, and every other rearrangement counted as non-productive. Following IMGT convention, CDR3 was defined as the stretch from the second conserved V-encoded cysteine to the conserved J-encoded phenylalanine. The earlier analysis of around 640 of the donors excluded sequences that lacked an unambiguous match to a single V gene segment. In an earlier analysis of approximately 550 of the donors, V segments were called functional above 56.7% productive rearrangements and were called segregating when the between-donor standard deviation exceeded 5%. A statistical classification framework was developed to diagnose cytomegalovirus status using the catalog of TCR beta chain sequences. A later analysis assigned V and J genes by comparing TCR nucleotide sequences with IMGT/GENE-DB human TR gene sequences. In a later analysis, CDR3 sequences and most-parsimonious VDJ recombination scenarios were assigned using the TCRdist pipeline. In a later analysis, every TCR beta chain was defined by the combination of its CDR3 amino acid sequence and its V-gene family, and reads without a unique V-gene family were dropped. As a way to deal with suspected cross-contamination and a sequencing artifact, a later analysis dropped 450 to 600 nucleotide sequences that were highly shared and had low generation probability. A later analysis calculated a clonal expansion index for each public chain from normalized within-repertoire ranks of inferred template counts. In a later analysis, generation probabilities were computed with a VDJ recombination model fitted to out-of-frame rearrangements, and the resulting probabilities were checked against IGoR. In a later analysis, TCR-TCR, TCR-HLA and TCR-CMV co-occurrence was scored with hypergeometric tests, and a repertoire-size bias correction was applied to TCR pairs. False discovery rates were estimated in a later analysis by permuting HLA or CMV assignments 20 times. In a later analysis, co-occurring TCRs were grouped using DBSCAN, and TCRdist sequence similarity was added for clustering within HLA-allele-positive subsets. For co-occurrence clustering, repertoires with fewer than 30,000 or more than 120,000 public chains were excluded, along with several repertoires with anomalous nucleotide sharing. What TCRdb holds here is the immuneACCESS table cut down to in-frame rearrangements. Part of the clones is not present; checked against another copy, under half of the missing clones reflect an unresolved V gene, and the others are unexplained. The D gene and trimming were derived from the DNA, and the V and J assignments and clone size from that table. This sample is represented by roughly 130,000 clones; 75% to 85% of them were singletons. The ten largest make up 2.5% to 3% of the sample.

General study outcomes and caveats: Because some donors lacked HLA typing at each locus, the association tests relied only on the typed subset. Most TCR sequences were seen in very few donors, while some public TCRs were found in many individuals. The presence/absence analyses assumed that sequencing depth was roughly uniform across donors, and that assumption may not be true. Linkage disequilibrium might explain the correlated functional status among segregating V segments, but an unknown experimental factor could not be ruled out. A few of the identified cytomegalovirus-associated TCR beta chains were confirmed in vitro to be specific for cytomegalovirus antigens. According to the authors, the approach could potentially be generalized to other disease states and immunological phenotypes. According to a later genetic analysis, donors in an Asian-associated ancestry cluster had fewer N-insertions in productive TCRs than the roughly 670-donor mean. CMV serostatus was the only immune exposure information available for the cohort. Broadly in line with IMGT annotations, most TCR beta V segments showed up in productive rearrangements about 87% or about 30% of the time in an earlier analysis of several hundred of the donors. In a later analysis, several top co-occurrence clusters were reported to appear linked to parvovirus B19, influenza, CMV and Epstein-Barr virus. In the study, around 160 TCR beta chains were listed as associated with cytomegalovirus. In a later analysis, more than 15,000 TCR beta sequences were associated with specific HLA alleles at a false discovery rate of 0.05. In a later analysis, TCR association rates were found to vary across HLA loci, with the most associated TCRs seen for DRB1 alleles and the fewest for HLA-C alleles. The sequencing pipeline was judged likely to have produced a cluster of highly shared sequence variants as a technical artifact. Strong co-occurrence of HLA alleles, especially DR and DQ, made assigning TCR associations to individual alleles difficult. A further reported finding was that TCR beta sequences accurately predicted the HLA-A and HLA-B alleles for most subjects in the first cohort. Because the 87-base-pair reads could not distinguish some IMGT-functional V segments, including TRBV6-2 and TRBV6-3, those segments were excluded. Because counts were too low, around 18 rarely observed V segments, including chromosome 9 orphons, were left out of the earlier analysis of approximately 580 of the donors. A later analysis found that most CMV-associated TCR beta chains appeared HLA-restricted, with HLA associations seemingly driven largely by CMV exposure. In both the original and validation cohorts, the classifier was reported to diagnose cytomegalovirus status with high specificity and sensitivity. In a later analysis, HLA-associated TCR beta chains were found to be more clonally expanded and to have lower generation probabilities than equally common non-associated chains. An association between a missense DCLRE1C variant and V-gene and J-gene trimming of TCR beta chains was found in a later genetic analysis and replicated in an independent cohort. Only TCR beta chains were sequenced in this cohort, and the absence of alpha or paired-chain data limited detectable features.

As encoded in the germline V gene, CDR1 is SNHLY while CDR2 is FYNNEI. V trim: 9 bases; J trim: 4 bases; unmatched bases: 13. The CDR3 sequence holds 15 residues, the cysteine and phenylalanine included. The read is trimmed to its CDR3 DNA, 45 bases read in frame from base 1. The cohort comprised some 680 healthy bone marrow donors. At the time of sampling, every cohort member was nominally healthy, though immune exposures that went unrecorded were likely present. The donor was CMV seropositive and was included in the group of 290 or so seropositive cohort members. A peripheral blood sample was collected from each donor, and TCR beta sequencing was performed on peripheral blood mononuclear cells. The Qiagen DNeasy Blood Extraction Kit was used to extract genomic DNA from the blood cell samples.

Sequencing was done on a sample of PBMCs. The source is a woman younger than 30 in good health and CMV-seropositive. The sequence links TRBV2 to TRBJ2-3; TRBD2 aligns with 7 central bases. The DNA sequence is TGTGCCAGTCCGAAGCGGGGCCCCCACCCAGATACGCAGTATTTT. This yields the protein CASPKRGPHPDTQYF.